Listed below are T cell receptor beta chains from one sample, sequenced in a study of CD4 and CD8 cells across lung adenocarcinoma regions. Using its own MiXCR run on the PCR reads, TCRdb lists one record per CDR3 protein. The sample lists about 11,000 distinct CDR3 sequences, about 59% occurring once. Specimen: CD8+ T cells from the margin of a lung tumor. These receptor sequences come from a male donor with lung adenocarcinoma. The CD4 and CD8 labels of this study may be unreliable. The CDR3 runs from the conserved cysteine through the conserved F or W. The D gene is left open where the match is weak. Rows may omit the clone size; those that give it use once, few, many or a size class.

cdr3_nt: TGTGCCAGCAGTTCCTTCCTCCAAGCCCGGGACAGGGGAAATGGCTACACCTTC; cdr3_aa: CASSSFLQARDRGNGYTF; v_call: TRBV6-5; clone_size: .; j_call: TRBJ1-2; d_call: TRBD1
cdr3_nt: TGTGGCAGCAGGGGGCGGTGTGCCACAGATACGCAGTATTTC; cdr3_aa: CGSRGRCATDTQYF; v_call: TRBV6-8; clone_size: .; j_call: TRBJ2-4; d_call: TRBD1
cdr3_nt: TGTGCCAGCAGCCAAGATTACTACGAGCAGTACTTC; cdr3_aa: CASSQDYYEQYF; v_call: TRBV14; clone_size: few; j_call: TRBJ2-7; d_call: .
cdr3_nt: TGTGCCAGCAGTGAAAGCGGGTGGAATGAGCAGTTCTTC; cdr3_aa: CASSESGWNEQFF; v_call: TRBV6-1; clone_size: .; j_call: TRBJ2-1; d_call: .
cdr3_nt: TGTGCCAGCAGAGCCTCGCCGGGGCGAGCCCAAAATACGCAGTACTTC; cdr3_aa: CASRASPGRAQNTQYF; v_call: TRBV6-1; clone_size: once; j_call: TRBJ2-7; d_call: .
cdr3_nt: TGTGCCAGCAGCCAAGGGGCTCCTGGGGCCAACGTCCTGACTTTC; cdr3_aa: CASSQGAPGANVLTF; v_call: TRBV6-1; clone_size: once; j_call: TRBJ2-6; d_call: .
cdr3_nt: TGCGCCAGCAGAAGGGTTATTGGGGATATGGCGGGAGGGTACGATGAGCAGTTCTTC; cdr3_aa: CASRRVIGDMAGGYDEQFF; v_call: TRBV10-1; clone_size: few; j_call: TRBJ2-1; d_call: TRBD2
cdr3_nt: TGTGCCAGCAGTCTAACTAGCGCCGAGGGAGGCGGGGCGCAGTATTTT; cdr3_aa: CASSLTSAEGGGAQYF; v_call: TRBV6-1; clone_size: few; j_call: TRBJ2-3; d_call: TRBD2
cdr3_nt: TGTGCCAGCAGTTTGAGTGGGGAGACTGGCACTGAAGCTTTCTTT; cdr3_aa: CASSLSGETGTEAFF; v_call: TRBV12-3/TRBV12-4; clone_size: many; j_call: TRBJ1-1; d_call: .
cdr3_nt: TGCGCCAGCAGTGTTGGGACTAGCGGGACAGAGACCCAGTACTTC; cdr3_aa: CASSVGTSGTETQYF; v_call: TRBV10-1; clone_size: .; j_call: TRBJ2-5; d_call: TRBD2
cdr3_nt: TGTGCCAGCAGTTTCATCCAGCGGCGGGGAATCACAAACACTCAGTATTTC; cdr3_aa: CASSFIQRRGITNTQYF; v_call: TRBV6-9; clone_size: .; j_call: TRBJ2-4; d_call: .
cdr3_nt: TGTGCCAGCACGGACCCGCGTGCCTACGAGCAGTACTTC; cdr3_aa: CASTDPRAYEQYF; v_call: TRBV6-1; clone_size: .; j_call: TRBJ2-7; d_call: .
cdr3_nt: TGTGCCAGCAGTTTATCGGTGGGGCAGGGCCTTAACAATGAGCAGTTCTTC; cdr3_aa: CASSLSVGQGLNNEQFF; v_call: TRBV27; clone_size: .; j_call: TRBJ2-1; d_call: .
cdr3_nt: TGTGCCAGCAGCTACTCCCGGGACGCCCACGAGCAGTACTTC; cdr3_aa: CASSYSRDAHEQYF; v_call: TRBV6-5; clone_size: .; j_call: TRBJ2-7; d_call: .
cdr3_nt: TGTGCCAGCAGTGAAGCTAGCGGGAGCCCAGATACGCAGTATTTT; cdr3_aa: CASSEASGSPDTQYF; v_call: TRBV6-1; clone_size: .; j_call: TRBJ2-3; d_call: TRBD2
cdr3_nt: TGTGCCAGCAGCTTTGCGGGGAATAATTCACCCCTCCACTTT; cdr3_aa: CASSFAGNNSPLHF; v_call: TRBV7-6; clone_size: .; j_call: TRBJ1-6; d_call: .
cdr3_nt: TGTGCCAGCAGTGAGGGACAGGGGCTCTACGAGCAGTACTTC; cdr3_aa: CASSEGQGLYEQYF; v_call: TRBV6-1; clone_size: .; j_call: TRBJ2-7; d_call: TRBD1
cdr3_nt: TGTGCCAGTTGGATGGGAAACACAGATACGCAGTATTTT; cdr3_aa: CASWMGNTDTQYF; v_call: TRBV6-1; clone_size: .; j_call: TRBJ2-3; d_call: .
cdr3_nt: TGTGCCAGCAGTGAATCTCTAGGCCAGGGGGAGACCCAGTACTTC; cdr3_aa: CASSESLGQGETQYF; v_call: TRBV25-1; clone_size: few; j_call: TRBJ2-5; d_call: .
cdr3_nt: TGTGCCAGCAGTGAAAATCCCGGGGAGACCCAGTACTTC; cdr3_aa: CASSENPGETQYF; v_call: TRBV6-1; clone_size: once; j_call: TRBJ2-5; d_call: .
cdr3_nt: TGTGCCAGCAGCGGACGGCCGGATGGGACCGATGAGCAGTTTTTT; cdr3_aa: CASSGRPDGTDEQFF; v_call: TRBV6-1; clone_size: .; j_call: TRBJ2-3; d_call: .
cdr3_nt: TGTGCCAGCAGGAGGGACAGAAACAATGAGCAGTTCTTC; cdr3_aa: CASRRDRNNEQFF; v_call: TRBV6-1; clone_size: few; j_call: TRBJ2-1; d_call: TRBD1
cdr3_nt: TGTGCCAGCAGTGACATGGATCCCGAGCAGTACTTC; cdr3_aa: CASSDMDPEQYF; v_call: TRBV6-1; clone_size: few; j_call: TRBJ2-7; d_call: .
cdr3_nt: TGTGCCAGCAGTTCCCCGAAACTAGGGGACATGCAGTACTTT; cdr3_aa: CASSSPKLGDMQYF; v_call: TRBV6-5; clone_size: .; j_call: TRBJ2-3; d_call: .
cdr3_nt: TGTGCCAGCAGCCCCCCCCTAGCTGGGATTACAGATGAGCAGTTTTTT; cdr3_aa: CASSPPLAGITDEQFF; v_call: TRBV11-2; clone_size: .; j_call: TRBJ2-1; d_call: .
cdr3_nt: TGTGCCAGCAGTTACTCGGGTAATGTAGCCAAAAACATTCAGTACTTC; cdr3_aa: CASSYSGNVAKNIQYF; v_call: TRBV6-5; clone_size: .; j_call: TRBJ2-4; d_call: .
cdr3_nt: TGTGCCATCAGTGAGATCGAGACAGGGCTAAGGGAGACCCAGTACTTC; cdr3_aa: CAISEIETGLRETQYF; v_call: TRBV10-3; clone_size: few; j_call: TRBJ2-5; d_call: TRBD1
cdr3_nt: TGTGCCAGCAGTGACACAGATACGCAGTATTTT; cdr3_aa: CASSDTDTQYF; v_call: TRBV6-1; clone_size: many; j_call: TRBJ2-3; d_call: .
cdr3_nt: TGTGCCAGCACCCTACTCGGGGAGACCCAGTACTTC; cdr3_aa: CASTLLGETQYF; v_call: TRBV11-3; clone_size: .; j_call: TRBJ2-5; d_call: .
cdr3_nt: TGTGCCAGCAGGCCCGGGAGCGTAGACCAAGACACTCAGTACTTC; cdr3_aa: CASRPGSVDQDTQYF; v_call: TRBV6-1; clone_size: .; j_call: TRBJ2-5; d_call: .
cdr3_nt: TGTGCCAGCAGGACCATTAGCGGGAGGGCCCCAGATACGCAGTATTTT; cdr3_aa: CASRTISGRAPDTQYF; v_call: TRBV27; clone_size: .; j_call: TRBJ2-3; d_call: TRBD2
cdr3_nt: TGTGCCAGCGGGTATATCAGGGAGCTGTTTTTT; cdr3_aa: CASGYIRELFF; v_call: TRBV6-1; clone_size: many; j_call: TRBJ2-2; d_call: .
cdr3_nt: TGTGCCAGCAGCTACAAATCCGGGATCGAGCAGTACTTC; cdr3_aa: CASSYKSGIEQYF; v_call: TRBV27; clone_size: few; j_call: TRBJ2-7; d_call: .
cdr3_nt: TGTGCCAGCAGCTCCGGAACAGATACGCAGTATTTT; cdr3_aa: CASSSGTDTQYF; v_call: TRBV7-6; clone_size: .; j_call: TRBJ2-3; d_call: .
cdr3_nt: TGTGCCAGCAGTAGCCGACAGTCACTTGAGACCCAGTACTTC; cdr3_aa: CASSSRQSLETQYF; v_call: TRBV6-1; clone_size: .; j_call: TRBJ2-5; d_call: .
cdr3_nt: TGTGCCAGCACAGGACTAGCGGGAGAATGGGAGACCCAGTACTTC; cdr3_aa: CASTGLAGEWETQYF; v_call: TRBV6-1; clone_size: .; j_call: TRBJ2-5; d_call: TRBD2
cdr3_nt: TGTGCCGGACAGACAGGAAATGAAAAACTGTTTTTT; cdr3_aa: CAGQTGNEKLFF; v_call: TRBV6-1; clone_size: .; j_call: TRBJ1-4; d_call: .
cdr3_nt: TGTGCCAGCAGCGTATCCGCAACAGGGTACACAGATACGCAGTATTTT; cdr3_aa: CASSVSATGYTDTQYF; v_call: TRBV9; clone_size: many; j_call: TRBJ2-3; d_call: .
cdr3_nt: TGTGCCAGCAGTCTCAGGGAGGAAGAGACCCAGTACTTC; cdr3_aa: CASSLREEETQYF; v_call: TRBV6-1; clone_size: .; j_call: TRBJ2-5; d_call: .
cdr3_nt: TGTGCCAGCGTGGCGTCCTACGGGGAGCTGTTCTTT; cdr3_aa: CASVASYGELFF; v_call: TRBV6-1; clone_size: .; j_call: TRBJ2-2; d_call: .
cdr3_nt: TGTGCCAGCAGCTTAGTTCCAGGGAACACTGAAGCTTTCTTT; cdr3_aa: CASSLVPGNTEAFF; v_call: TRBV7-8; clone_size: .; j_call: TRBJ1-1; d_call: .
cdr3_nt: TGTGCCAGCAGTGAAGCCGGGACAGGGGTCGAGGATATGCAGTACTTC; cdr3_aa: CASSEAGTGVEDMQYF; v_call: TRBV6-1; clone_size: .; j_call: TRBJ2-4; d_call: TRBD1
cdr3_nt: TGTGCCATCAGTGAGGGTCCGGGACAGGGGGGAGAAAAACTGTTTTTT; cdr3_aa: CAISEGPGQGGEKLFF; v_call: TRBV10-3; clone_size: .; j_call: TRBJ1-4; d_call: TRBD1
cdr3_nt: TGTGCCAGCAGTGAAACGTGGACTAGCGGGACCAATGAGCAGTTCTTC; cdr3_aa: CASSETWTSGTNEQFF; v_call: TRBV6-1; clone_size: hyperexpanded; j_call: TRBJ2-1; d_call: TRBD2
cdr3_nt: TGTGCCAGCAGTCCCAGGACGGACTCCTACGAGCAGTACTTC; cdr3_aa: CASSPRTDSYEQYF; v_call: TRBV6-1; clone_size: .; j_call: TRBJ2-7; d_call: .
cdr3_nt: TGCGCCAGCAAAGGACAGGGGGCAGATACGCAGTATTTT; cdr3_aa: CASKGQGADTQYF; v_call: TRBV10-1; clone_size: few; j_call: TRBJ2-3; d_call: TRBD1
cdr3_nt: TGTGCCAGCAGTACCTGGACAGGGATGGACACTGGCTATATCTTC; cdr3_aa: CASSTWTGMDTGYIF; v_call: TRBV27; clone_size: .; j_call: TRBJ1-1; d_call: TRBD1
cdr3_nt: TGTGCCAGCAGCTTAGATCAGCGCCAGGGCCCCACCTTC; cdr3_aa: CASSLDQRQGPTF; v_call: TRBV11-3; clone_size: few; j_call: TRBJ1-2; d_call: .
cdr3_nt: TGTGCCAGCAGGCCTAAGGAGCGGGGGTATTCCGGGGAGCTGTTTTTT; cdr3_aa: CASRPKERGYSGELFF; v_call: TRBV6-1; clone_size: few; j_call: TRBJ2-2; d_call: TRBD2
cdr3_nt: TGTGCCAGCAGTGAAGTCATGGACAGGGGCCTATACGAGCAGTACTTC; cdr3_aa: CASSEVMDRGLYEQYF; v_call: TRBV6-1; clone_size: medium-sized; j_call: TRBJ2-7; d_call: TRBD1
cdr3_nt: TGTGCCAGCAGTGAAATGGACAGCTCCTACGAGCAGTACTTC; cdr3_aa: CASSEMDSSYEQYF; v_call: TRBV6-1; clone_size: .; j_call: TRBJ2-7; d_call: .
cdr3_nt: TGTGCCAGCAGTGAAGCTAGCGGGAGCACCGGGGAGCTGTTTTTT; cdr3_aa: CASSEASGSTGELFF; v_call: TRBV6-1; clone_size: .; j_call: TRBJ2-2; d_call: TRBD2
cdr3_nt: TGTGCCAGCAGTTTTGACCGGCTTCGGTGGTCAGATACGCAGTATTTT; cdr3_aa: CASSFDRLRWSDTQYF; v_call: TRBV27; clone_size: .; j_call: TRBJ2-3; d_call: .
cdr3_nt: TGTGCCAGCAGTTACGCGTGGAGCCAAGAGACCCAGTACTTC; cdr3_aa: CASSYAWSQETQYF; v_call: TRBV6-5; clone_size: many; j_call: TRBJ2-5; d_call: .
cdr3_nt: TGCAGTGCTAGAGCGGCAGCGGGAGTGCCAACTAGCACAGATACGCAGTATTTT; cdr3_aa: CSARAAAGVPTSTDTQYF; v_call: TRBV20-1; clone_size: .; j_call: TRBJ2-3; d_call: TRBD2
cdr3_nt: TGTGCCAGCAGAGAGGCCGAAGGTTCACCCCTCCACTTT; cdr3_aa: CASREAEGSPLHF; v_call: TRBV27; clone_size: .; j_call: TRBJ1-6; d_call: .
cdr3_nt: TGTGCCAGCAGCCCCGGCACAGGAGATACGCAGTATTTT; cdr3_aa: CASSPGTGDTQYF; v_call: TRBV7-2; clone_size: .; j_call: TRBJ2-3; d_call: .
cdr3_nt: TGTGCCAGCAGCTTAGAGGCAGATTATAATTCACCCCTCCACTTT; cdr3_aa: CASSLEADYNSPLHF; v_call: TRBV11-2; clone_size: .; j_call: TRBJ1-6; d_call: .
cdr3_nt: TGTGCCAGCAGTTACAGGACTAGCGGATTTCATGAGCAGTTCTTC; cdr3_aa: CASSYRTSGFHEQFF; v_call: TRBV6-6; clone_size: medium-sized; j_call: TRBJ2-1; d_call: TRBD2